This T cell receptor beta chain was obtained from a study of T cell responses to AZD1222 COVID-19 vaccine. Notes on the study in general: Most donors were white British and more were female, and clonal diversity was possibly underestimated.

Assay used: immunoSEQ multiplex PCR; TCRdb lists only in-frame clones, some missing. There are approximately 190,000 clones in the sample; roughly 91% occur only once, and roughly 0.98% lies in the top ten. A word on this clone: The antigen is unknown.

This CDR3 spans 12 amino acids. V lost 4 bases and J lost 5, with 9 bases in between. Germline V gives CDR1 SGHKS, CDR2 YYEKEE (reference sequence). The origin of this receptor is an adult in good health. This sequence joins TRBV5-5 and TRBJ1-2; D is uncertain. The starting material was peripheral blood, obtained on day 0 of AZD1222 vaccination. As DNA, the CDR3 is TGTGCCAGCAGCCGAGACGGATATGGCTACACCTTC. It specifies CASSRDGYGYTF.